In its sample, the clone carrying this TCR beta chain was seen a few times. Antigen specificity is unknown. Expressed TCRB transcripts were sequenced after all isolated RNA was converted to cDNA. The protocol was immunoSEQ multiplex PCR, while the TCRdb copy is restricted to in-frame clones and leaves out a portion. The sample yields about 150,000 clones, about 10% seen once. These data are taken from a study of beta chain features in type 1 diabetes. The study, taken as a whole, reports: Shorter TCRB CDR3s, moderately but significantly so, were found in Type 1 diabetes patients in all four CD4+ subsets. VDJ junctions sequenced from type 1 diabetes patients showed fewer insertions and more deletions.

The CDR3 spans 13 residues. Germline trimming cut 5 bases from V and 1 base from J; bases unmatched to any gene: 0. Germline CDR1 is KGHSH and CDR2 is LQKENI. This sequence joins TRBV18 and TRBJ2-7, with 9 bases identical to TRBD1. The source material was central memory CD4+ T cells from blood. The source of this sequence is a man younger than 30 in good health. The CDR3 DNA reads TGTGCCAGCTCAGGACAGGGGTCCTACGAGCAGTACTTC. It is translated as CASSGQGSYEQYF.